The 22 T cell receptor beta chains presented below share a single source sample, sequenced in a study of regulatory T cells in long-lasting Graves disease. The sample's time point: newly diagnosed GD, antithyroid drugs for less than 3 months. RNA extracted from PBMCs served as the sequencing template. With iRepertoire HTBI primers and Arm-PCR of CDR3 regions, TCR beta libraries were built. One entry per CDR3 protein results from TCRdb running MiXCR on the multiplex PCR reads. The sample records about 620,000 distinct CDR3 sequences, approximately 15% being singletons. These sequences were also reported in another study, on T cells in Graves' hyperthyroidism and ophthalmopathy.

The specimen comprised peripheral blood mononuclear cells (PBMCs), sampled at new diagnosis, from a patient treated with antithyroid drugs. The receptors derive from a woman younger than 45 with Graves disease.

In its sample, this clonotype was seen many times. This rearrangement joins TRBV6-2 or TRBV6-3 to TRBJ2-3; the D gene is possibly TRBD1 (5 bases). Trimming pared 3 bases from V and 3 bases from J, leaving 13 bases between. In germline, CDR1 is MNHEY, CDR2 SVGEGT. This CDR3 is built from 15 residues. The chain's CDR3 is CASSYQGWWTDTQYF. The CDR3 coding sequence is TGTGCCAGCAGTTATCAGGGTTGGTGGACAGATACGCAGTATTTT.

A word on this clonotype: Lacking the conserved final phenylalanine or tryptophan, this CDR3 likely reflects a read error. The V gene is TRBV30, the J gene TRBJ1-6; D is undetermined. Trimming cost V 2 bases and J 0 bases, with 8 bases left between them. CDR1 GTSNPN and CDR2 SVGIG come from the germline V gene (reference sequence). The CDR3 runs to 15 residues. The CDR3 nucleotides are TGTGCCTGGAGTACCTATGGCTCCTATAATTCACCCCTCCACTCT. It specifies CAWSTYGSYNSPLHS.

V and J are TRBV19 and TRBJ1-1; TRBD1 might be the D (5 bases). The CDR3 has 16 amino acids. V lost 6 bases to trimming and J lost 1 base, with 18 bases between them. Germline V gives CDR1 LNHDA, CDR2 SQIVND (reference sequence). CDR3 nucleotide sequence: TGTGCCAGTAGGTGGGGGGACCCATACTCGAACACTGAAGCTTTCTTT. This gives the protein CASRWGDPYSNTEAFF.

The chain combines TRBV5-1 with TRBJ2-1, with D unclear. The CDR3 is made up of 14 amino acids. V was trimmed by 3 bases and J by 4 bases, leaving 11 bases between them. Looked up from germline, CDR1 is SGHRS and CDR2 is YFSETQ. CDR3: CASSWLGGYNEQFF. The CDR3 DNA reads TGCGCCAGCAGCTGGCTAGGCGGATACAATGAGCAGTTCTTC. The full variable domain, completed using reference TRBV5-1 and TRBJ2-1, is KAGVTQTPRYLIKTRGQQVTLSCSPISGHRSVSWYQQTPGQGLQFLFEYFSETQRNKGNFPGRFSGRQFSNSRSEMNVSTLELGDSALYLCASSWLGGYNEQFFGPGTRLTVL.

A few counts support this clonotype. CDR3 coding DNA: TGTGCCAGCCTCGAGAAGAGCGGTAGCACAGATACGCAGTATTTT. Its translation is CASLEKSGSTDTQYF. V gene TRBV2 combines with J gene TRBJ2-3; a possible D gene is TRBD2 (5 bases). There are 15 residues in the CDR3. V lost 8 bases and J 0 bases, leaving 15 bases between the germline ends. CDR1 and CDR2 (germline): SNHLY, FYNNEI.

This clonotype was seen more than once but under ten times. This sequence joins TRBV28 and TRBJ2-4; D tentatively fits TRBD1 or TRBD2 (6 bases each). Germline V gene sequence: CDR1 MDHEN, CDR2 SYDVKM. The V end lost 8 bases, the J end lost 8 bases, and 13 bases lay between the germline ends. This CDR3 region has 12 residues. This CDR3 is CASSVGGDIQYF. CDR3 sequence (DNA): TGTGCCAGCTCGGTGGGGGGCGACATTCAGTACTTC.

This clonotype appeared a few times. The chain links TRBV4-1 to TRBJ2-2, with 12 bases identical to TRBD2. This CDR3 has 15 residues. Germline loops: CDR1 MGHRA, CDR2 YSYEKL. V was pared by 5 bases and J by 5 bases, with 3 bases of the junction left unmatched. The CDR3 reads CASSDTSGGTGELFF. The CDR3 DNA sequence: TGCGCCAGCAGCGACACTAGCGGGGGGACCGGGGAGCTGTTTTTT.

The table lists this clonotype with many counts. The CDR3 sequence: CASSREAPYEQYF. The CDR3 DNA reads TGTGCCAGCTCGAGGGAGGCCCCCTACGAGCAGTACTTC. The chain joins TRBV6-1 to TRBJ2-7; possibly TRBD2 for D (6 bases). The CDR3 is 13 amino acids. The V gene lost 8 bases and the J gene lost 2 bases, with 13 bases spanning the gap. The V gene's germline CDR1 is MNHNS and CDR2 SASEGT.

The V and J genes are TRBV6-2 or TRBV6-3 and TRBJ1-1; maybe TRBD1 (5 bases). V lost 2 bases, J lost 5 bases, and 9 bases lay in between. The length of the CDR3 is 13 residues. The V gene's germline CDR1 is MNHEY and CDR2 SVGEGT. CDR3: CASSYAGRTEAFF. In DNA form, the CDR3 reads TGTGCCAGCAGTTACGCAGGGAGAACTGAAGCTTTCTTT.

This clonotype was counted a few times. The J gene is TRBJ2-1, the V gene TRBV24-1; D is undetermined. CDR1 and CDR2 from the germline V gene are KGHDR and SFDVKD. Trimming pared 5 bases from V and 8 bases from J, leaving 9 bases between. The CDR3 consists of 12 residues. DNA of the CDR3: TGTGCCACCAGTGCGTCCCTGGATGAGCAGTTCTTC. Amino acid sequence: CATSASLDEQFF.

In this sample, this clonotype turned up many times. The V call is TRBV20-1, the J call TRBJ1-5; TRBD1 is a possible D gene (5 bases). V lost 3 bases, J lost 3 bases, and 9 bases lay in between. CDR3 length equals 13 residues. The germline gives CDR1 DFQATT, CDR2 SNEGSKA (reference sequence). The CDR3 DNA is TGCAGTGCTAGCCAACAGGACAATCAGCCCCAGCATTTT. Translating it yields CSASQQDNQPQHF.

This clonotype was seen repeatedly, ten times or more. CDR3 coding DNA: TGTGCCAGCAGTCAAACTAGCGGGAGCTACAATGAGCAGTTCTTC. Residues: CASSQTSGSYNEQFF. The rearrangement joins TRBV7-9 to TRBJ2-1, with TRBD2 matching over 11 bases. The length of the CDR3 is 15 residues. Germline lookup yields CDR1 SEHNR and CDR2 FQNEAQ (reference sequence). The trim removed 6 bases at V and 3 bases at J, leaving 4 bases unmatched.

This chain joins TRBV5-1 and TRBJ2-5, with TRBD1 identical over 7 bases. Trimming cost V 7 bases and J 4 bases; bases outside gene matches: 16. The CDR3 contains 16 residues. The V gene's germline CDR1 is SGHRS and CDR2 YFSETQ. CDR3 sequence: CASSEGVGSGGETQYF. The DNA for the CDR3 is TGCGCCAGCTCCGAGGGGGTCGGGTCAGGGGGAGAGACCCAGTACTTC.

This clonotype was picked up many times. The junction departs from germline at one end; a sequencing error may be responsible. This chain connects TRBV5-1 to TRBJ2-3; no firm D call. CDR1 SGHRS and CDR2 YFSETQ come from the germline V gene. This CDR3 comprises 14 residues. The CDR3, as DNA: TGTGCCAGCAGCGTAGATGGCAGCACAGATACGCAGTATTTT. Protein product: CASSVDGSTDTQYF.

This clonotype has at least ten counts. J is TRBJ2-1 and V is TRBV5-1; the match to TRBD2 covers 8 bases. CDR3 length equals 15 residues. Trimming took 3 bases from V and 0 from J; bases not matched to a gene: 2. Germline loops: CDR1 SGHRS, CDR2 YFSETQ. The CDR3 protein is CASSSGGTSYNEQFF. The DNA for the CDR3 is TGCGCCAGCAGCTCGGGAGGGACCTCCTACAATGAGCAGTTCTTC.

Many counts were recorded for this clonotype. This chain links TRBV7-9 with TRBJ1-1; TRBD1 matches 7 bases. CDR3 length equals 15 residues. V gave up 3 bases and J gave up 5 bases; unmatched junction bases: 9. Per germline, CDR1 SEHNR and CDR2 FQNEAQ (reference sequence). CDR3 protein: CASSFLTGQTTEAFF. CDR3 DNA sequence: TGTGCCAGCAGCTTCCTGACAGGGCAGACTACTGAAGCTTTCTTT.

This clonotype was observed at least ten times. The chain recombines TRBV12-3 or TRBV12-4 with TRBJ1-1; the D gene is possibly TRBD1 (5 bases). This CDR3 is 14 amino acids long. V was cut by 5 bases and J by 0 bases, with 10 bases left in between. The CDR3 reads CASSPRGLNTEAFF. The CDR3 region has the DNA TGTGCCAGCAGTCCCCGGGGACTGAACACTGAAGCTTTCTTT.

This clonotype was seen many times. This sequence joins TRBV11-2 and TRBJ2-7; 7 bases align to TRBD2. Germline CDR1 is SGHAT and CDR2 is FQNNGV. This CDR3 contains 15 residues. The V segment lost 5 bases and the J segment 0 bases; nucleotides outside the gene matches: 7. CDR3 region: CASSPEGGNSYEQYF. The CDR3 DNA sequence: TGTGCCAGCAGCCCCGAGGGAGGGAACTCCTACGAGCAGTACTTC. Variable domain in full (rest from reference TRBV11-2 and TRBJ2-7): EAGVAQSPRYKIIEKRQSVAFWCNPISGHATLYWYQQILGQGPKLLIQFQNNGVVDDSQLPKDRFSAERLKGVDSTLKIQPAKLEDSAVYLCASSPEGGNSYEQYFGPGTRLTVT.

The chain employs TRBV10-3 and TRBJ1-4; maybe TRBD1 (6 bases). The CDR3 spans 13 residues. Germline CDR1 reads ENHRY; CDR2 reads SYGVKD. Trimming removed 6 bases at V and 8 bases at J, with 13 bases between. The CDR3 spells CAIRRGVGEKLFF. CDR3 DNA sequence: TGTGCCATCAGGAGGGGGGTTGGGGAAAAACTGTTTTTT.

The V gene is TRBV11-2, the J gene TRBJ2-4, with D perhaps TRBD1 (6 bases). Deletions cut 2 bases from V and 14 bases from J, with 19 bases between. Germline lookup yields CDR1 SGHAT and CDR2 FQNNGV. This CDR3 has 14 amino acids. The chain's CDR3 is CASSLIGGAPLEYF. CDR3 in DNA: TGTGCCAGCAGCTTAATAGGGGGAGCCCCTCTCGAGTACTTC.

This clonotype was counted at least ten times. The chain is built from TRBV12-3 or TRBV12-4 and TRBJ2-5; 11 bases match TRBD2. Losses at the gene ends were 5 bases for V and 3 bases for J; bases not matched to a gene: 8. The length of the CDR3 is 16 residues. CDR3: CASSPGLAGAEETQYF. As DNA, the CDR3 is TGTGCCAGCAGTCCAGGACTAGCGGGTGCAGAAGAGACCCAGTACTTC.

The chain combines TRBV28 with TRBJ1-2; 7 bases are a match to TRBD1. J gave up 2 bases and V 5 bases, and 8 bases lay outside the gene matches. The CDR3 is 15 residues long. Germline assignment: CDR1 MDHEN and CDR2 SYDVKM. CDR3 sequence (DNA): TGTGCCAGCAGTGCCTCACAGGGGTGGAACTATGGCTACACCTTC. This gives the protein CASSASQGWNYGYTF.